A selection of T cell receptor beta chains follows, all from one sample in a study of human T cells and chemical hapten exposure. TCRdb re-called the 5' RACE reads through MiXCR, storing one row per CDR3 protein. The sample shows under 150,000 distinct CDR3 sequences, around a fifth of them seen only once. These receptors originate from a human donor in good health. The CDR3 runs from the conserved cysteine through the conserved F or W. Fields, in order: J gene, V gene, clone size, D gene, CDR3 DNA, CDR3 protein. The D gene is left open where the match is weak. Clone size appears in some rows only: once, few, many, or a class for an expanded clone.

J: TRBJ2-6; V: TRBV6-1; size: -; D: TRBD1; DNA: TGTGCCAGCACCAGGGACAGGCGAAGCTCTGGGGCCAACGTCCTGACTTTC; CDR3: CASTRDRRSSGANVLTF
J: TRBJ2-4; V: TRBV20-1; size: few; D: -; DNA: TGCAGTGCTAGGGCCACCCACGGAAACATTCAGTACTTC; CDR3: CSARATHGNIQYF
J: TRBJ2-3; V: TRBV27; size: few; D: TRBD2; DNA: TGTGCCAGCTGCGATCGGGCTAGCGGGATCGCGCAGTATTTT; CDR3: CASCDRASGIAQYF
J: TRBJ2-1; V: TRBV15; size: -; D: -; DNA: TGTGCCACCAGCAGGGGTTCCCCGACTAGTGGCAATGAGCAGTTCTTC; CDR3: CATSRGSPTSGNEQFF
J: TRBJ2-7; V: TRBV20-1; size: once; D: TRBD2; DNA: TGCAGTGCTACTCCTACTAGCGGGGTTAGCTCCTACGAGCAGTACTTC; CDR3: CSATPTSGVSSYEQYF
J: TRBJ1-1; V: TRBV28; size: -; D: -; DNA: TGTGCCAGCAGTTTCTCGGGTCAAACCACCAACACTGAAGCTTTCTTT; CDR3: CASSFSGQTTNTEAFF
J: TRBJ2-7; V: TRBV10-3; size: -; D: TRBD2; DNA: TGTGCCATCGGGGATGGACTAGCGGGAGGGCCCTCCTACGAGCAGTACTTC; CDR3: CAIGDGLAGGPSYEQYF
J: TRBJ2-7; V: TRBV6-1; size: few; D: TRBD1; DNA: TGTGCCAGCAGGCGGACAGGTCAGTACGATGAGCAGTACTTC; CDR3: CASRRTGQYDEQYF
J: TRBJ2-7; V: TRBV29-1; size: -; D: TRBD2; DNA: TGCAGCTCAGCTAGTAGCACTAGCGGTTCCTACGAGCAGTACTTC; CDR3: CSSASSTSGSYEQYF
J: TRBJ1-1; V: TRBV11-2; size: many; D: -; DNA: TGTGCCAGCAGCCCCCGACTGGTGGTGGGCGCTTTCTTT; CDR3: CASSPRLVVGAFF
J: TRBJ1-1; V: TRBV9; size: -; D: TRBD1; DNA: TGTGCCAGCAGCGTAGAGGCAGGGGGCACAACTTTCTTT; CDR3: CASSVEAGGTTFF
J: TRBJ2-1; V: TRBV28; size: few; D: -; DNA: TGTGCCAGCAGTTTAGTAACACTCCTCAATGAGCAGTTCTTC; CDR3: CASSLVTLLNEQFF
J: TRBJ1-1; V: TRBV6-1; size: few; D: -; DNA: TGTGCCAGCAGTGAGAGACAAGAAGCTTTCTTT; CDR3: CASSERQEAFF
J: TRBJ2-2; V: TRBV6-1; size: few; D: TRBD2; DNA: TGTGCCAGCAGTGAAGGGGGAGGACTAGCGGGAGCCGGGGAGCTGTTTTTT; CDR3: CASSEGGGLAGAGELFF
J: TRBJ1-1; V: TRBV7-9; size: few; D: -; DNA: TGTGCCAGCAGCTTAAAAGGCGGGAACACTGAAGCTTTCTTT; CDR3: CASSLKGGNTEAFF
J: TRBJ2-7; V: TRBV19; size: few; D: TRBD1; DNA: TGTGCCAGTACCCCAACAGGGGGCGACTTTCACGAGCAGTACTTC; CDR3: CASTPTGGDFHEQYF
J: TRBJ1-6; V: TRBV2; size: -; D: -; DNA: TGTGCCAGCAGGGCAGAGCTCCGGAATTCACCCCTCCACTTT; CDR3: CASRAELRNSPLHF
J: TRBJ2-5; V: TRBV5-1; size: once; D: TRBD2; DNA: TGCGCCAGCAGCTTGGGACTAGCGGGGCCACAAGAGACCCAGTACTTC; CDR3: CASSLGLAGPQETQYF
J: TRBJ2-1; V: TRBV20-1; size: -; D: TRBD1; DNA: TGCAGTGCTAGGGGGGACAGGGTGATAGGGAATGAGCAGTTCTTC; CDR3: CSARGDRVIGNEQFF
J: TRBJ2-7; V: TRBV7-9; size: -; D: -; DNA: TGTGCCAGCAGCGCCCGGGACGGTTCCTACGAGCAGTACTTC; CDR3: CASSARDGSYEQYF
J: TRBJ1-3; V: TRBV28; size: few; D: -; DNA: TGTGCCAGCAGGACAGGAGACTCTGGAAACACCATATATTTT; CDR3: CASRTGDSGNTIYF
J: TRBJ2-1; V: TRBV27; size: -; D: TRBD1; DNA: TGTGCCAGCAGTCCCGACCCCCTGAGCAGGGGGTACAATGAGCAGTTCTTC; CDR3: CASSPDPLSRGYNEQFF
J: TRBJ1-1; V: TRBV20-1; size: few; D: -; DNA: TGCAGTGCTAGAGGGGGGACGGTAGCTTTCTTT; CDR3: CSARGGTVAFF
J: TRBJ2-6; V: TRBV5-1; size: -; D: TRBD1; DNA: TGCGCCAGCAGCTCCGGGACAGGGGGCTCTGGGGCCAACGTCCTGACTTTC; CDR3: CASSSGTGGSGANVLTF
J: TRBJ1-5; V: TRBV6-2/TRBV6-3; size: many; D: TRBD1; DNA: TGTGCCAGCAGTGGGGACAGAAGGCTAAATTATCAGCCCCAGCATTTT; CDR3: CASSGDRRLNYQPQHF
J: TRBJ2-2; V: TRBV6-5; size: -; D: -; DNA: TGTGCCAGCAGTTACGTATTAGTCGGGGAGCTGTTTTTT; CDR3: CASSYVLVGELFF
J: TRBJ2-7; V: TRBV28; size: -; D: TRBD1; DNA: TGTGCCAGCACCAAAATGGGACAGGTCCCCTACGAGCAGTACTTC; CDR3: CASTKMGQVPYEQYF
J: TRBJ2-3; V: TRBV10-3; size: few; D: TRBD2; DNA: TGTGCCACGGGGGGACTGGCAGATACGCAGTATTTT; CDR3: CATGGLADTQYF
J: TRBJ1-5; V: TRBV9; size: few; D: TRBD1; DNA: TGTGCCAGCAGCCTTGCGGACAGGGCCCGCCGAAGCAATCAGCCCCAGCATTTT; CDR3: CASSLADRARRSNQPQHF
J: TRBJ2-3; V: TRBV5-1; size: -; D: -; DNA: TGCGCCAGCAGCTTGAACACAGGCACAGATACGCAGTATTTT; CDR3: CASSLNTGTDTQYF
J: TRBJ1-2; V: TRBV28; size: -; D: -; DNA: TGTGCCAGCAGTTTTAGAGGGACTGGGTTTCGTGGCTACACCTTC; CDR3: CASSFRGTGFRGYTF
J: TRBJ2-7; V: TRBV19; size: -; D: TRBD2; DNA: TGTGCCAGTAGTCCCGGGACTAGCGGGACCTCCTACGAGCAGTACTTC; CDR3: CASSPGTSGTSYEQYF
J: TRBJ1-4; V: TRBV29-1; size: -; D: -; DNA: TGCAGCGTTGAAGATGGGGGGGGAGCCGGTAATGAAAAACTGTTTTTT; CDR3: CSVEDGGGAGNEKLFF
J: TRBJ2-2; V: TRBV5-1; size: few; D: -; DNA: TGCGCCAGCAGCTTGGTTGTCAGGTCGACCGGGGAGCTGTTTTTT; CDR3: CASSLVVRSTGELFF
J: TRBJ2-7; V: TRBV29-1; size: -; D: -; DNA: TGCAGCGTTGCAGGGCAGCACTACGAGCAGTACTTC; CDR3: CSVAGQHYEQYF
J: TRBJ2-7; V: TRBV7-3; size: many; D: -; DNA: TGTGCCAGCAGCTTAGGGTCAGGCCACTCCTACGAGCAGTACTTC; CDR3: CASSLGSGHSYEQYF
J: TRBJ1-5; V: TRBV12-3/TRBV12-4; size: -; D: -; DNA: TGTGCCAGCAGCCCCATCAACAATCAGCCCCAGCATTTT; CDR3: CASSPINNQPQHF
J: TRBJ1-3; V: TRBV5-6; size: -; D: -; DNA: TGTGCCAGCAGCTTGGGGTCGATCTCTGGAAACACCATATATTTT; CDR3: CASSLGSISGNTIYF
J: TRBJ2-1; V: TRBV30; size: few; D: TRBD2; DNA: TGTGCCTGGAGTGTACGGCGGGAGGGCCAGGGTGAGCAGTTCTTC; CDR3: CAWSVRREGQGEQFF
J: TRBJ2-2; V: TRBV7-6; size: -; D: -; DNA: TGTGCCAGCAGCCGACTAGGCAACACCGGGGAGCTGTTTTTT; CDR3: CASSRLGNTGELFF
J: TRBJ2-3; V: TRBV7-9; size: few; D: -; DNA: TGTGCCAGCAGCCGCGGGGGCTCCCCGGGGGAGCAGTATTTT; CDR3: CASSRGGSPGEQYF
J: TRBJ2-3; V: TRBV28; size: -; D: -; DNA: TGTGCCAGCAGTTTAACACAGGGTTCGCAGTATTTT; CDR3: CASSLTQGSQYF
J: TRBJ1-1; V: TRBV10-3; size: few; D: -; DNA: TGTGCCATCAGTGACAGAGTGAACACTGAAGCTTTCTTT; CDR3: CAISDRVNTEAFF
J: TRBJ1-1; V: TRBV24-1; size: few; D: -; DNA: TGTGCCACCAGTGATAGGGTGAACACTGAAGCTTTCTTT; CDR3: CATSDRVNTEAFF
J: TRBJ2-6; V: TRBV19; size: -; D: -; DNA: TGTGCCAGTAGTATAGGCTCCCCTCCGGGGGCCAACGTCCTGACTTTC; CDR3: CASSIGSPPGANVLTF
J: TRBJ2-3; V: TRBV24-1; size: -; D: -; DNA: TGTGCCACCAGTGATTTTACGGGAGTGGCAGATACGCAGTATTTT; CDR3: CATSDFTGVADTQYF
J: TRBJ2-1; V: TRBV6-5; size: -; D: TRBD2; DNA: TGTGCCAGCAGTTACTCCCAACTAGCGGGAGCCTACAATGAGCAGTTCTTC; CDR3: CASSYSQLAGAYNEQFF
J: TRBJ1-4; V: TRBV13; size: -; D: -; DNA: TGTGCCAGCAGCTCCGGGACGGAGGTTAATGAAAAACTGTTTTTT; CDR3: CASSSGTEVNEKLFF
J: TRBJ2-1; V: TRBV4-1; size: -; D: -; DNA: TGCGCCAGCAGCCTCGGAGGGACTCTCTTAAATGAGCAGTTCTTC; CDR3: CASSLGGTLLNEQFF
J: TRBJ2-7; V: TRBV12-3/TRBV12-4; size: -; D: -; DNA: TGTGCCAGCAGGTACCGGGACACTACCTACGAGCAGTACTTC; CDR3: CASRYRDTTYEQYF
J: TRBJ2-1; V: TRBV29-1; size: few; D: -; DNA: TGCAGCGTTGACGATGCGGGAATCTACAATGAGCAGTTCTTC; CDR3: CSVDDAGIYNEQFF
J: TRBJ2-7; V: TRBV6-5; size: -; D: TRBD1; DNA: TGTGCCAGCAGCGCCGACAGGGGGCAAGGCCCGGAGCAGTACTTC; CDR3: CASSADRGQGPEQYF
J: TRBJ2-1; V: TRBV3-1; size: -; D: TRBD2; DNA: TGTGCCAGCAGCCCCGAGCGGGGCAAGGATGAGCAGTTCTTC; CDR3: CASSPERGKDEQFF